The 14 T cell receptor beta chains given below trace back to one sample, sequenced in a study of blood T cell repertoires in COVID-19. Some clones are missing from TCRdb's copy, which holds only in-frame ones; the method was immunoSEQ multiplex PCR. The repertoire includes about 99,000 clones, roughly 84% of them detected once, and just under 2% sits in the top ten. Sequenced input: peripheral blood. Receptor source: a man in his 70s with active or convalescent COVID-19.

This clone occurred once. The V and J genes are TRBV7-9 and TRBJ1-6; 9 bases match TRBD1. With 4 bases clipped from V and 10 bases from J, the junction kept 11 bases outside the gene matches. The CDR3 loop spans 16 amino acids. The germline V gene encodes CDR1 SEHNR and CDR2 FQNEAQ (reference sequence). CDR3 DNA: TGTGCCAGCAGCTCCCCCCGGGGACAGGGCCACTCACCCCTCCACTTT. Amino acids: CASSSPRGQGHSPLHF.

The V and J genes are TRBV2 and TRBJ1-6, with TRBD1 as a possible D gene (6 bases). Germline V gene data show CDR1 as SNHLY and CDR2 as FYNNEI. V lost 4 bases, J lost 7 bases, and 17 bases lay in between. The CDR3 is 16 residues long. This CDR3 reads CASSGFRQAANSPLHF. The CDR3 bases are TGTGCCAGCAGTGGGTTCAGACAGGCCGCAAATTCACCCCTCCACTTT.

The J gene is TRBJ2-7, the V gene TRBV3-1 (or the pseudogene TRBV3-2); perhaps TRBD1 as D (6 bases). CDR3 length: 13 residues. Germline loops: CDR1 LGHDT, CDR2 YNNKEL (reference sequence). Trimming pared 8 bases from V and 5 bases from J, leaving 16 bases between. CDR3 in DNA: TGTGCCAGCTCCAACAGGGAAGTCAACGAGCAGTACTTC. Translation: CASSNREVNEQYF.

This clone was picked up a small number of times. The chain uses TRBV28 and TRBJ1-4; D perhaps matches TRBD1 (5 bases). The germline V gene encodes CDR1 MDHEN and CDR2 SYDVKM. V shed 5 bases and J shed 0 bases, with 10 bases lying between them. The CDR3 sequence is 15 residues long. The CDR3 region has the DNA TGTGCCAGCAGTGTACCACAGGCAACTAATGAAAAACTGTTTTTT. This translates into CASSVPQATNEKLFF.

Here the CDR3 DNA reads TGTGCCAGCACCCCTCAGGGTAGCAGGCAGTATTTT. This sequence encodes CASTPQGSRQYF. The genes are TRBV12-3 or TRBV12-4 and TRBJ2-3, with D tentatively TRBD1 (5 bases). The CDR3 consists of 12 residues. The V gene lost 7 bases and the J gene lost 11 bases, with 16 bases spanning the gap.

The rearrangement links TRBV14 to TRBJ1-4; D unclear. V was cut by 0 bases and J by 1 base, with 9 bases left in between. This CDR3 spans 16 amino acids. Germline V lookup: CDR1 SGHDN, CDR2 FVKESK. The CDR3 is CASSQDPSRTNEKLFF. The CDR3 nucleotides read TGTGCCAGCAGCCAAGATCCCTCTAGAACTAATGAAAAACTGTTTTTT. Drawing the rest from reference TRBV14 and TRBJ1-4, the complete variable domain is EAGVTQFPSHSVIEKGQTVTLRCDPISGHDNLYWYRRVMGKEIKFLLHFVKESKQDESGMPNNRFLAERTGGTYSTLKVQPAELEDSGVYFCASSQDPSRTNEKLFFGSGTQLSVL.

This clone occurred once. The chain joins TRBV4-1 to TRBJ2-7; D is possibly TRBD2 (6 bases). From germline, CDR1 is MGHRA and CDR2 YSYEKL. V dropped 0 bases and J dropped 4 bases, with 13 bases sitting between them. CDR3 length: 15 residues. CDR3: CASSQDPGVVYEQYF. The DNA for the CDR3 is TGCGCCAGCAGCCAAGATCCGGGGGTCGTGTACGAGCAGTACTTC.

The V and J genes are TRBV14 and TRBJ2-7; D is perhaps TRBD1 (5 bases). This CDR3 is built from 15 residues. In germline, CDR1 is SGHDN, CDR2 FVKESK. V dropped 0 bases and J dropped 6 bases, with 15 bases sitting between them. The CDR3 DNA follows: TGTGCCAGCAGCCAAGAGATGATACAGGTTGGCGAGCAGTACTTC. Translated, it gives CASSQEMIQVGEQYF.

The genes are TRBV10-3 and TRBJ1-3; 8 positions match TRBD1. The V segment lost 6 bases and the J segment 4 bases; nucleotides outside the gene matches: 2. CDR1 and CDR2 (germline): ENHRY, SYGVKD. The CDR3 covers 13 residues. The CDR3 here is CAIRDRDGNTIYF. In DNA, the CDR3 is TGTGCCATCAGGGACAGGGACGGAAACACCATATATTTT.

This chain uses TRBV19 with TRBJ2-5, with 8 nucleotides matching TRBD1. V lost 1 base, J lost 5 bases, and 6 bases stayed unmatched. The CDR3 loop spans 15 amino acids. The germline gives CDR1 LNHDA, CDR2 SQIVND (reference sequence). CDR3 sequence (DNA): TGTGCCAGTAGTATAGGGCAGGGGGCGGCGGAGACCCAGTACTTC. It encodes CASSIGQGAAETQYF.

V usage is TRBV10-3 and J usage is TRBJ2-7; TRBD1 matches 9 bases. The CDR3 covers 14 residues. V lost 10 bases to trimming and J lost 5 bases; unmatched junction nucleotides: 12. Germline V gives CDR1 ENHRY, CDR2 SYGVKD. DNA of the CDR3: TGTGCCACGTCCCGGGACAGGGACCGGGACGAGCAGTACTTC. Residues: CATSRDRDRDEQYF.

The chain joins TRBV7-3 to TRBJ1-3, with D perhaps TRBD1 (5 bases). The V gene lost 4 bases and the J gene lost 4 bases, with 8 bases spanning the gap. The CDR3 sequence is 13 residues long. Per the germline V gene, CDR1 is SGHTA and CDR2 is FQGTGA. The CDR3, as DNA: TGTGCCAGCAGCTCAGGGTTAGGAAACACCATATATTTT. Its translation is CASSSGLGNTIYF.

This sequence joins TRBV2 and TRBJ2-2; D is perhaps TRBD1 (6 bases). Germline V gives CDR1 SNHLY, CDR2 FYNNEI. The CDR3 is 17 amino acids. Deletions cut 7 bases from V and 4 bases from J, with 22 bases between. The CDR3 loop is CASTRTFQGSGTGELFF. The CDR3 coding sequence is TGTGCCAGCACCCGCACCTTCCAGGGGTCGGGCACCGGGGAGCTGTTTTTT.

The rearrangement uses TRBV7-2 and TRBJ2-1; D is ambiguous. This CDR3 region has 15 residues. Germline-derived CDR1 and CDR2 are SGHTA and FQGNSA. Trimming left V 1 base short and J 0 bases short, with 7 bases between. As DNA, the CDR3 is TGTGCCAGCAGCTTAGTTGCAGACTCCTACAATGAGCAGTTCTTC. This codes for CASSLVADSYNEQFF.